This entry lists 26 T cell receptor beta chains sequenced from one sample in a study of blood T cell repertoires in COVID-19. Profiled with immunoSEQ multiplex PCR; TCRdb holds only in-frame clones, not every one. The table includes around 400,000 clones, about nine tenths detected once. Sequencing input: PBMCs or T cells enriched from blood (not recorded which). Source of these receptors: a woman in her twenties or thirties who had recovered from COVID-19.

This clone was counted a single time. This chain links TRBV20-1 with TRBJ2-3; D may be TRBD2 (6 bases). V was clipped by 3 bases and J by 3 bases, with 13 bases between them. Germline CDR1 is DFQATT and CDR2 is SNEGSKA (reference sequence). The CDR3 has 14 residues. CDR3 bases: TGCAGTGCTAGTTACGGGGGTGCGACAGATACGCAGTATTTT. It codes for CSASYGGATDTQYF.

The rearrangement uses TRBV3-1 (or the pseudogene TRBV3-2) and TRBJ1-2; 7 positions agree with TRBD1. This CDR3 contains 14 residues. In germline, CDR1 is LGHDT, CDR2 YNNKEL (reference sequence). The V and J ends lost 4 bases and 8 bases, in that order; junction bases with no gene match: 10. The DNA of the CDR3 is TGTGCCAGCAGCCTGAGACAGGGAGCGGAGGGCTACACCTTC. Translating it yields CASSLRQGAEGYTF.

The CDR3: CASNLMGQNTEAFF. The CDR3 nucleotides are TGTGCCAGCAATCTGATGGGACAGAACACTGAAGCTTTCTTT. The chain links TRBV2 to TRBJ1-1; maybe TRBD1 (6 bases). The V end lost 7 bases, the J end lost 1 base, and 13 bases lay between the germline ends. This CDR3 is built from 14 residues. Germline V CDR1 and CDR2: SNHLY, FYNNEI.

V usage is TRBV9 and J usage is TRBJ2-3; 9 nucleotides align to TRBD2. After removal of 3 bases from V and 2 bases from J, the junction contained 22 bases not matched to a gene. From germline, CDR1 is SGDLS and CDR2 YYNGEE. The CDR3 sequence is 21 residues long. The chain's CDR3 is CASSASSRLQTSGKHTDTQYF. The DNA of the CDR3 is TGTGCCAGCAGCGCCTCCTCCCGACTCCAGACTAGCGGAAAACACACAGATACGCAGTATTTT.

This clone was observed once. The chain is built from TRBV3-1 (or the pseudogene TRBV3-2) and TRBJ2-7; 9 positions agree with TRBD2. Trimming cost V 4 bases and J 6 bases; bases outside gene matches: 10. Looked up from germline, CDR1 is LGHDT and CDR2 is YNNKEL (reference sequence). The CDR3 totals 15 residues. This chain's CDR3 is CASSPLAGRAVEQYF. CDR3 in DNA: TGTGCCAGCAGCCCTCTAGCGGGGCGGGCCGTCGAGCAGTACTTC.

This chain connects TRBV29-1 to TRBJ2-7; 10 nucleotides match TRBD2. V dropped 4 bases and J dropped 5; count of bases not matched to a gene: 5. This CDR3 is 13 amino acids long. The germline V gene encodes CDR1 SQVTM and CDR2 ANQGSEA. The CDR3: CSVASGSPHEQYF. CDR3 coding DNA: TGCAGCGTTGCTAGCGGGAGTCCCCACGAGCAGTACTTC.

This chain joins TRBV7-9 and TRBJ1-5, with D tentatively TRBD1 (5 bases). This CDR3 has 15 residues. Germline CDR1 and CDR2: SEHNR and FQNEAQ (reference sequence). Deletions cut 3 bases from V and 4 bases from J, with 13 bases between. This CDR3 is CASSLEGRGNQPQHF. Written as DNA, the CDR3 is TGTGCCAGCAGCTTGGAGGGACGCGGGAATCAGCCCCAGCATTTT.

The CDR3 region has the DNA TGTGCCAGCAGTTTAAGAGCGGGAGCCTACGAGCAGTACTTC. It translates to CASSLRAGAYEQYF. The V and J genes are TRBV28 and TRBJ2-7; 8 bases are a match to TRBD2. The CDR3 runs 14 residues. After removal of 2 bases from V and 2 bases from J, the junction contained 2 bases not matched to a gene. The germline V gene encodes CDR1 MDHEN and CDR2 SYDVKM.

The chain uses TRBV7-9 and TRBJ2-1, with TRBD2 matching 12 bases. The CDR3 is 14 residues long. CDR1 and CDR2 from the germline V gene are SEHNR and FQNEAQ (reference sequence). The trim removed 6 bases at V and 7 bases at J, leaving 4 bases unmatched. The DNA for the CDR3 is TGTGCCAGCAGTACTAGCGGGAGGTGGAATGAGCAGTTCTTC. This translates into CASSTSGRWNEQFF.

This clone was observed a single time. V is TRBV2 and J is TRBJ2-5; 7 bases fit TRBD1. The germline V gene has CDR1 SNHLY and CDR2 FYNNEI. This CDR3 region has 15 residues. Losses at the gene ends were 8 bases for V and 3 bases for J; bases not matched to a gene: 12. CDR3 sequence: CASHSPRDSEETQYF. Written as DNA, the CDR3 is TGTGCCAGCCACTCCCCCCGGGACAGCGAAGAGACCCAGTACTTC. The complete variable domain, with remaining parts taken from reference TRBV2 and TRBJ2-5, reads EPEVTQTPSHQVTQMGQEVILRCVPISNHLYFYWYRQILGQKVEFLVSFYNNEISEKSEIFDDQFSVERPDGSNFTLKIRSTKLEDSAMYFCASHSPRDSEETQYFGPGTRLLVL.

In this sample, this clone turned up once. The chain combines TRBV25-1 with TRBJ2-2; the match to TRBD2 covers 10 bases. The CDR3 has 16 amino acids. The V segment lost 7 bases and the J segment 6 bases; nucleotides outside the gene matches: 11. Germline V gene sequence: CDR1 MGHDK, CDR2 SYGVNS. DNA of the CDR3: TGTGCCAGCACCCAATGGGCTAGCGGGGGCCCCGGGGAGCTGTTTTTT. Protein sequence: CASTQWASGGPGELFF.

The chain is built from TRBV12-5 and TRBJ2-5; tentative D call: TRBD1 (6 bases). Trimming took 5 bases from V and 5 from J, leaving 21 bases between them. The CDR3 spans 16 residues. Germline V gene sequence: CDR1 LGHNT, CDR2 FRNRAP. The CDR3 DNA reads as TGTGCTAGTGGTAGGGGTCCGACAGGCCTTCAGGAGACCCAGTACTTC. It encodes CASGRGPTGLQETQYF.

The chain is built from TRBV28 and TRBJ2-7, with D maybe TRBD2 (6 bases). The CDR3 covers 13 residues. CDR1 is MDHEN and CDR2 is SYDVKM in the germline V gene. V was clipped by 8 bases and J by 6 bases, with 17 bases between them. CDR3 coding DNA: TGTGCCAGCCGAGGTGGGGGGAAAGGCGAGCAGTACTTC. It codes for CASRGGGKGEQYF.

CDR3 amino acids: CAISESVGNGEKLFF. DNA for the CDR3: TGTGCCATCAGTGAGTCGGTGGGCAACGGTGAAAAACTGTTTTTT. The gene calls are TRBV10-3 and TRBJ1-4; D is undetermined. Looked up from germline, CDR1 is ENHRY and CDR2 is SYGVKD. V was clipped by 0 bases and J by 7 bases, with 12 bases between them. The CDR3 consists of 15 residues.

This clone was seen a few times. This chain uses TRBV28 with TRBJ1-6; 7 nucleotides agree with TRBD1. The CDR3 loop spans 18 amino acids. V lost 5 bases, J lost 7 bases, and 17 bases stayed unmatched. Germline V gives CDR1 MDHEN, CDR2 SYDVKM. CDR3: CASSRPGTARVGNSPLHF. For the CDR3, the DNA is TGTGCCAGCAGTCGACCCGGGACAGCGCGAGTGGGAAATTCACCCCTCCACTTT.

The chain is built from TRBV7-8 and TRBJ2-7, with D maybe TRBD1 (5 bases). The V gene's germline CDR1 is SGHVS and CDR2 FQNEAQ. Trimming took 4 bases from V and 3 from J, leaving 10 bases between them. The CDR3 has 13 residues. In DNA form, the CDR3 reads TGTGCCAGCAGCTCTCAGGGTTACTACGAGCAGTACTTC. It is translated as CASSSQGYYEQYF.

The chain couples TRBV15 to TRBJ1-2; 10 nucleotides agree with TRBD1. The CDR3 has 14 amino acids. J lost 5 bases, V lost 5 bases, and 5 bases had no gene match. From germline, CDR1 is LNHNV and CDR2 YYDKDF (reference sequence). Here the CDR3 DNA reads TGTGCCACCAGCTCCGGGACAGGGGAGTATGGCTACACCTTC. It specifies CATSSGTGEYGYTF.

The chain is built from TRBV28 and TRBJ2-1; D gene uncertain. Trimming stripped 11 bases from V and 2 bases from J, with 13 bases between. The germline gives CDR1 MDHEN, CDR2 SYDVKM. The CDR3 has 13 residues. The CDR3 sequence: CACNRVPYNEQFF. In DNA form, the CDR3 reads TGTGCCTGTAATCGAGTACCCTACAATGAGCAGTTCTTC. Full variable domain (missing parts from reference TRBV28 and TRBJ2-1): DVKVTQSSRYLVKRTGEKVFLECVQDMDHENMFWYRQDPGLGLRLIYFSYDVKMKEKGDIPEGYSVSREKKERFSLILESASTNQTSMYLCACNRVPYNEQFFGPGTRLTVL.

V usage is TRBV9 and J usage is TRBJ2-3; 7 bases are a match to TRBD1. The CDR3 is made up of 16 amino acids. V was clipped by 0 bases and J by 4 bases; unmatched bases: 8. CDR1 and CDR2 (germline): SGDLS, YYNGEE. This CDR3 reads CASSVADRQGSDTQYF. The CDR3 bases are TGTGCCAGCAGCGTAGCCGACAGACAGGGCTCAGATACGCAGTATTTT. Combining the CDR3 with reference TRBV9 and TRBJ2-3 gives the whole variable domain DSGVTQTPKHLITATGQRVTLRCSPRSGDLSVYWYQQSLDQGLQFLIQYYNGEERAKGNILERFSAQQFPDLHSELNLSSLELGDSALYFCASSVADRQGSDTQYFGPGTRLTVL.

The V and J genes are TRBV9 and TRBJ2-3; 11 nucleotides agree with TRBD2. After removal of 2 bases from V and 1 base from J, the junction contained 9 bases not matched to a gene. CDR1 SGDLS and CDR2 YYNGEE come from the germline V gene. The CDR3 covers 18 residues. The CDR3 coding sequence is TGTGCCAGCAGCGTGACTAGCGGGAACCTTAGGGGCACAGATACGCAGTATTTT. Translated, it gives CASSVTSGNLRGTDTQYF.

This chain connects TRBV6-5 to TRBJ2-7; maybe TRBD2 (6 bases). Germline values: CDR1 MNHEY, CDR2 SVGAGI. The CDR3 loop spans 14 amino acids. V was cut by 6 bases and J by 7 bases, with 19 bases left in between. CDR3 coding DNA: TGTGCCAGCAGGGTATACTCGACCGCGGGGGAGCAGTACTTC. Translating gives CASRVYSTAGEQYF.

This clone was found once. The chain recombines TRBV10-3 with TRBJ1-5; D not resolved. CDR3 size: 12 residues. V was pared by 10 bases and J by 2 bases, with 9 bases between. CDR1 ENHRY and CDR2 SYGVKD come from the germline V gene. The CDR3 nucleotides read TGTGCCACGAGATCCGGCAATCAGCCCCAGCATTTT. Translating it yields CATRSGNQPQHF.

The chain is built from TRBV19 and TRBJ2-7; D perhaps matches TRBD1 (6 bases). The ends were cut back, 4 bases at V and 1 base at J, with 20 bases in the middle. CDR3 length equals 17 residues. Germline CDR1 and CDR2: LNHDA and SQIVND (reference sequence). This chain's CDR3 is CASSTPPGQFLSYEQYF. In DNA form, the CDR3 reads TGTGCCAGTAGTACCCCCCCAGGACAGTTTCTATCCTACGAGCAGTACTTC.

V is TRBV15 and J is TRBJ1-1, with 8 bases identical to TRBD1. V gave up 4 bases and J gave up 6 bases; unmatched junction bases: 10. The CDR3 spans 15 residues. The germline CDR1 and CDR2 sequences are LNHNV and YYDKDF (reference sequence). CDR3 residues: CATSIPGQGWPEAFF. CDR3 coding DNA: TGTGCCACCAGCATACCAGGACAGGGATGGCCTGAAGCTTTCTTT.

The V gene is TRBV30, the J gene TRBJ2-2; 9 bases map to TRBD2. Germline assignment: CDR1 GTSNPN and CDR2 SVGIG (reference sequence). The V segment lost 2 bases and the J segment 4 bases; nucleotides outside the gene matches: 5. The CDR3 is 15 residues long. The CDR3 nucleotides read TGTGCCTGGAGTAAAGGACTAGCGACCACCGGGGAGCTGTTTTTT. As protein: CAWSKGLATTGELFF.

V and J are TRBV7-2 and TRBJ1-2; 7 nucleotides match TRBD1. CDR1 SGHTA and CDR2 FQGNSA come from the germline V gene. The CDR3 runs 14 residues. V lost 2 bases, J lost 5 bases, and 5 bases stayed unmatched. The CDR3 nucleotides read TGTGCCAGCAGCTTATCAGGGACAGTTTATGGCTACACCTTC. This sequence encodes CASSLSGTVYGYTF.